This T cell receptor beta chain was sequenced for a study of blood T cell repertoires in COVID-19. Per the original data handling: Reference gene primer amplification in the assay estimated nucleated cell counts. Profiled with immunoSEQ multiplex PCR; TCRdb holds only in-frame clones, not every one. V, J and clone size are taken as reported in that table, and D and trimming were inferred from the DNA itself. In the table there are about 210,000 clones, about four fifths of which are singletons. Trimming shortened V by 4 bases and J by 2 bases, and 9 bases separated the two germline ends. This CDR3 has 14 residues. Germline V CDR1 and CDR2: MDHEN, SYDVKM.

The sequenced material came from peripheral blood. V usage is TRBV28 and J usage is TRBJ2-1, with unresolved D. The receptor was isolated from a woman between 50 and 59 years old with active or convalescent COVID-19. The CDR3 nucleotides read TGTGCCAGCAGTTCCCCCCCAACCTACAATGAGCAGTTCTTC. This translates into CASSSPPTYNEQFF.